The 23 T cell receptor beta chains in this list originate from one sample, sequenced in a study of shared clonotypes between healthy human individuals. Generated by immunoSEQ multiplex PCR, the TCRdb table keeps only in-frame clones and is missing some. Found here are nearly 1,000,000 clones, roughly 72% of them singletons; the top ten hold around 1.4%. Sequenced input: memory CD4+ T cells sorted from blood. Stated subset: CD45RA-negative fraction. Receptor source: a man aged 18-30 years in good health.

In this sample, this clone turned up a few times. The genes are TRBV6-1 and TRBJ1-2; no firm D call. Germline assignment: CDR1 MNHNS and CDR2 SASEGT. CDR3 length: 13 residues. The V gene lost 7 bases and the J gene lost 4 bases, with 13 bases spanning the gap. The CDR3 spells CASTIWGPYGYTF. The CDR3 DNA is TGTGCCAGCACGATCTGGGGTCCCTATGGCTACACCTTC.

This chain joins TRBV6-5 and TRBJ1-1; D is unclear. V was pared by 0 bases and J by 6 bases, with 11 bases between. From germline, CDR1 is MNHEY and CDR2 SVGAGI. This CDR3 spans 14 amino acids. The CDR3 DNA is TGTGCCAGCAGTTACTCGCCGGGGATTTCTGAAGCTTTCTTT. It codes for CASSYSPGISEAFF.

The J gene is TRBJ1-2, the V gene TRBV30; D not certain. Trimming removed 0 bases from V and 5 bases from J, with 7 bases in between. This CDR3 is 12 amino acids long. Germline V gene data show CDR1 as GTSNPN and CDR2 as SVGIG (reference sequence). As DNA, the CDR3 is TGTGCCTGGAGTGTGAGTCGGTATGGCTACACCTTC. Translating it yields CAWSVSRYGYTF.

This clone is a singleton in its sample. This chain links TRBV10-3 with TRBJ2-3; 8 bases align to TRBD1. Germline V gene sequence: CDR1 ENHRY, CDR2 SYGVKD. This CDR3 comprises 14 residues. V lost 7 bases to trimming and J lost 5 bases; unmatched junction nucleotides: 8. The CDR3 protein is CAITQGQGGDTQYF. The CDR3 DNA follows: TGTGCCATCACCCAAGGACAGGGAGGAGATACGCAGTATTTT.

This clone has ten or more counts. The chain is built from TRBV30 and TRBJ2-2; TRBD1 matches 11 bases. V shed 4 bases, J shed 3 bases, and the junction held 4 bases outside the gene matches. The CDR3 is 15 amino acids. Germline-derived CDR1 and CDR2 are GTSNPN and SVGIG (reference sequence). CDR3 sequence: CAWNAGQGDTGELFF. Here the CDR3 DNA reads TGTGCCTGGAACGCGGGACAGGGGGACACCGGGGAGCTGTTTTTT.

For this clone: Other nucleotide sequences from this sample produce the same CDR3. The J gene is TRBJ1-1, the V gene TRBV30; D remains ambiguous. Trimming cost V 4 bases and J 2 bases, with 5 bases left between them. The CDR3 is 11 amino acids. Per the germline V gene, CDR1 is GTSNPN and CDR2 is SVGIG (reference sequence). DNA of the CDR3: TGTGCCTGGAAAGGAAACACTGAAGCTTTCTTT. This codes for CAWKGNTEAFF.

This clone was seen a single time. As DNA, the CDR3 is TGTGCCAGCAGCGGTGCCCTAGCGGGAGGGCCCTACGAGCAGTACTTC. Translation gives CASSGALAGGPYEQYF. This chain uses TRBV7-6 with TRBJ2-7, with 12 bases lining up with TRBD2. CDR1 is SGHVS and CDR2 is FNYEAQ in the germline V gene. The CDR3 covers 16 residues. Trimming removed 5 bases from V and 2 bases from J; junction bases left unmatched: 7.

The V and J genes are TRBV6-1 and TRBJ1-6, with unresolved D. Germline CDR1 is MNHNS and CDR2 is SASEGT. Trimming took 6 bases from V and 10 from J, leaving 16 bases between them. This CDR3 is 14 amino acids long. DNA for the CDR3: TGTGCCAGCAGCGTTTTCGGGGTAGGGTCACCCCTCCACTTT. This codes for CASSVFGVGSPLHF.

This clone showed up just once. J is TRBJ2-7 and V is TRBV5-1; 7 bases align to TRBD1. The V segment lost 4 bases and the J segment 0 bases; nucleotides outside the gene matches: 7. The germline CDR1 and CDR2 sequences are SGHRS and YFSETQ. The CDR3 length is 15 residues. CDR3 sequence: CASSLGTDFSYEQYF. Here the CDR3 DNA reads TGCGCCAGCAGCCTCGGGACAGACTTCTCCTACGAGCAGTACTTC.

This chain uses TRBV11-2 with TRBJ2-1; TRBD2 is a possible D gene (6 bases). Looked up from germline, CDR1 is SGHAT and CDR2 is FQNNGV. This CDR3 has 16 amino acids. Trimming removed 5 bases at V and 0 bases at J, with 14 bases between. The CDR3 protein is CASSPRAGSSYNEQFF. The CDR3, as DNA: TGTGCCAGCAGCCCGAGGGCGGGGAGCTCCTACAATGAGCAGTTCTTC.

This clone was recorded a few times. The chain joins TRBV27 to TRBJ1-3; D ambiguous. The CDR3 is 12 residues long. Germline V gives CDR1 MNHEY, CDR2 SMNVEV (reference sequence). V was cut by 5 bases and J by 4 bases, with 6 bases left in between. The CDR3 sequence: CASSRPGNTIYF. In DNA form, the CDR3 reads TGTGCCAGCAGTCGCCCCGGAAACACCATATATTTT.

The chain joins TRBV5-1 to TRBJ1-2; TRBD1 agrees at 7 bases. The CDR3 is 14 residues long. Germline CDR1 and CDR2: SGHRS and YFSETQ. V was clipped by 0 bases and J by 3 bases; unmatched bases: 2. The CDR3 sequence: CASSLGDSHYGYTF. The CDR3 DNA reads TGCGCCAGCAGCTTGGGGGACAGTCACTATGGCTACACCTTC. The full variable domain, rest sourced from reference TRBV5-1 and TRBJ1-2, is KAGVTQTPRYLIKTRGQQVTLSCSPISGHRSVSWYQQTPGQGLQFLFEYFSETQRNKGNFPGRFSGRQFSNSRSEMNVSTLELGDSALYLCASSLGDSHYGYTFGSGTRLTVV.

Many counts were recorded for this clone. The chain joins TRBV28 to TRBJ2-5; 9 bases agree with TRBD2. This CDR3 is 16 amino acids long. The V gene end was trimmed by 4 bases and the J gene end by 5 bases; junction bases not matched to a gene: 11. Germline V lookup: CDR1 MDHEN, CDR2 SYDVKM. CDR3: CASSSSGAGGKETQYF. The CDR3 DNA sequence: TGTGCCAGCAGTTCCTCGGGGGCGGGAGGGAAGGAGACCCAGTACTTC.

The chain joins TRBV6-1 to TRBJ2-5; 10 bases map to TRBD1. Losses at the gene ends were 6 bases for V and 4 bases for J; bases not matched to a gene: 8. Germline CDR1 reads MNHNS; CDR2 reads SASEGT. The CDR3 spans 15 residues. The CDR3 DNA sequence: TGTGCCAGCAGAGACAGGGGGCGCCCCGGAGAGACCCAGTACTTC. Protein: CASRDRGRPGETQYF.

This chain uses TRBV18 with TRBJ2-7; no clear D. The length of the CDR3 is 11 residues. V was cut by 5 bases and J by 4 bases, with 6 bases left in between. The V gene's germline CDR1 is KGHSH and CDR2 LQKENI. CDR3: CASSMEYEQYF. CDR3 nucleotide sequence: TGTGCCAGCTCAATGGAGTACGAGCAGTACTTC.

This clone was seen only a few times. This chain uses TRBV11-2 with TRBJ1-1; D is unresolved. CDR3 length: 13 amino acids. Trimming cost V 4 bases and J 2 bases, with 8 bases left between them. CDR1 SGHAT and CDR2 FQNNGV come from the germline V gene. Here the CDR3 reads CASSYLANTEAFF. CDR3 coding DNA: TGTGCCAGCAGCTACCTGGCCAACACTGAAGCTTTCTTT.

The rearrangement links TRBV7-2 to TRBJ2-7; 10 bases align to TRBD2. V lost 1 base and J lost 9; bases outside the gene matches: 9. Germline values: CDR1 SGHTA, CDR2 FQGNSA. CDR3 length: 15 amino acids. CDR3 in DNA: TGTGCCAGCAGCTTAGGCCTAGCGGGAGTTTATGGGCAGTACTTC. Protein sequence: CASSLGLAGVYGQYF.

This clone was recorded a few times. The chain carries TRBV10-1 and TRBJ2-1; D possibly matches TRBD1 or TRBD2 (6 bases each). V was clipped by 4 bases and J by 7 bases, with 14 bases between them. The CDR3 loop spans 14 amino acids. Germline values: CDR1 WNHNN, CDR2 SYGVQD (reference sequence). CDR3 in amino acids: CASSGGGYRNEQFF. CDR3 in DNA: TGCGCCAGCAGTGGAGGGGGGTACAGGAATGAGCAGTTCTTC.

This chain connects TRBV10-3 to TRBJ1-1; TRBD1 matches at 8 bases. The CDR3 totals 14 residues. The germline CDR1 and CDR2 sequences are ENHRY and SYGVKD. V lost 5 bases and J lost 5; bases outside the gene matches: 7. The CDR3 here is CAISTRGQGTEAFF. The CDR3 nucleotides read TGTGCCATCAGTACCAGGGGGCAGGGGACTGAAGCTTTCTTT.

This chain links TRBV19 with TRBJ1-2, with a weak D call TRBD1 (5 bases). The CDR3 has 15 amino acids. The V and J ends lost 4 bases and 4 bases respectively, with 16 bases between them. CDR1 and CDR2 from the germline V gene are LNHDA and SQIVND (reference sequence). The CDR3 spells CASSRSRGAGYGYTF. DNA of the CDR3: TGTGCCAGTAGTAGGTCGAGGGGCGCCGGCTATGGCTACACCTTC.

Points on this clone: The sample carries other DNA sequences with the same CDR3. V is TRBV5-1 and J is TRBJ2-7, with D maybe TRBD1 (6 bases). The ends were cut back, 0 bases at V and 4 bases at J, with 8 bases in the middle. Germline V gene data show CDR1 as SGHRS and CDR2 as YFSETQ. CDR3 length: 13 residues. The CDR3 reads CASSLVQGYEQYF. In DNA form, the CDR3 reads TGCGCCAGCAGCTTGGTCCAGGGGTACGAGCAGTACTTC.

V usage is TRBV12-5 and J usage is TRBJ2-5; D remains unclear. CDR1 and CDR2 (germline): LGHNT, FRNRAP. Trimming pared 10 bases from V and 7 bases from J, leaving 13 bases between. CDR3 size: 11 residues. As DNA, the CDR3 is TGTGCTACCCCGGGCCTAGGGACCCAGTACTTC. Translated: CATPGLGTQYF.

The rearrangement links TRBV4-3 to TRBJ1-4, with D unresolved. Germline CDR1 LGHNA, CDR2 YSLEER. V was trimmed by 0 bases and J by 5 bases, leaving 13 bases between them. The CDR3 contains 16 residues. DNA of the CDR3: TGCGCCAGCAGCCAAGATCCCCGGATAGGGAATGAAAAACTGTTTTTT. The encoded protein is CASSQDPRIGNEKLFF.